Listed below are T cell receptor beta chains from one sample, sequenced in a study of naive and memory T cell subsets. TCRdb recomputed calls from the UMI-ligation and nested PCR reads with MiXCR, one row per CDR3 protein. The repertoire has over 110,000 distinct CDR3 sequences, around 21% of them found once; the top ten carry roughly 0.63%. Sequenced input: naive CD8+ T cells from blood. These TCRs come from a human donor in good health. Both conserved end residues are part of each CDR3. Fields, in order: CDR3 protein, J gene, D gene, clone size, V gene. A D gene is named only where the DNA matches it firmly. Only some rows state a clone size, as once, few, many or a class for expanded clones.

CASSGGLAEYNEQFF | TRBJ2-1 | TRBD2 | few | TRBV9
CASSQEASTTNYGYTF | TRBJ1-2 | NA | few | TRBV7-8
CASSFVPPSGNLQETQYF | TRBJ2-5 | NA | NA | TRBV5-1
CASSYLLAGELFF | TRBJ2-2 | NA | NA | TRBV6-2/TRBV6-3
CSALGQFSGNTIYF | TRBJ1-3 | NA | NA | TRBV29-1
CASSFLGGPPWDTGELFF | TRBJ2-2 | NA | few | TRBV5-1
CASSIGMPGLAGDYEQYF | TRBJ2-7 | TRBD2 | few | TRBV7-2
CATSPQGGNAAFF | TRBJ1-1 | NA | NA | TRBV24-1
CASSLSQGRVYEQYF | TRBJ2-7 | NA | many | TRBV5-5
CASSLAGTSYNEQFF | TRBJ2-1 | NA | many | TRBV7-9
CASSYGLTYGYTF | TRBJ1-2 | NA | NA | TRBV6-2/TRBV6-3
CASSQTSGRASSYNEQFF | TRBJ2-1 | TRBD2 | few | TRBV14
CSALVPGTSQETQYF | TRBJ2-5 | TRBD2 | few | TRBV20-1
CASSVGLALNEQFF | TRBJ2-1 | TRBD2 | few | TRBV9
CASSLLGFVSYEQYF | TRBJ2-7 | NA | few | TRBV28
CSVELEGKNIQYF | TRBJ2-4 | NA | NA | TRBV29-1
CASRGGDQPQHF | TRBJ1-5 | NA | few | TRBV21-1
CASSQDPRTSGPPDTQYF | TRBJ2-3 | TRBD2 | NA | TRBV3-1
CASSIRTGLYEQYF | TRBJ2-7 | TRBD1 | many | TRBV7-6
CASSASNQPQHF | TRBJ1-5 | NA | few | TRBV7-9
CASSQDLLAGSYNEQFF | TRBJ2-1 | TRBD2 | few | TRBV4-1
CASRPGQGFTDTQYF | TRBJ2-3 | TRBD1 | few | TRBV12-3/TRBV12-4
CASSLTPFGGTEAFF | TRBJ1-1 | NA | many | TRBV7-3
CASSAPLTGELFF | TRBJ2-2 | NA | few | TRBV9
CASKRTSEGVRDEQFF | TRBJ2-1 | NA | NA | TRBV28
CASSLGRLLQNEQFF | TRBJ2-1 | NA | NA | TRBV7-6
CASSYRRVSYNEQFF | TRBJ2-1 | NA | few | TRBV6-5
CASSDEGTGFPDTQYF | TRBJ2-3 | TRBD1 | NA | TRBV6-5
CASTSSGTSPFF | TRBJ2-1 | NA | few | TRBV28
CASTPPGTGGPTEAFF | TRBJ1-1 | TRBD1 | many | TRBV9
CASSLGGSSGNTIYF | TRBJ1-3 | NA | NA | TRBV27
CASSQFSGVYEQYF | TRBJ2-7 | NA | NA | TRBV4-3
CSAAGAIAGDSPRVYNEQFF | TRBJ2-1 | TRBD2 | NA | TRBV20-1
CSGEGLEFYNEQFF | TRBJ2-1 | TRBD2 | few | TRBV29-1
CASSLVLGGLFYEQYF | TRBJ2-7 | NA | NA | TRBV12-3/TRBV12-4
CASSQDGTGAYNEQFF | TRBJ2-1 | NA | NA | TRBV4-2
CSAFSGSNYEQYF | TRBJ2-7 | TRBD2 | NA | TRBV20-1
CASSEDRVPGDEQFF | TRBJ2-1 | TRBD1 | NA | TRBV5-5
CASSQRLTDRPSYEQYF | TRBJ2-7 | NA | NA | TRBV4-1
CAAEGGDRYGYTF | TRBJ1-2 | NA | NA | TRBV19
CASSGRDSRNEKLFF | TRBJ1-4 | TRBD1 | few | TRBV6-1
CASSMSSYNEQFF | TRBJ2-1 | NA | NA | TRBV27
CAWSPGTGGETQYF | TRBJ2-5 | TRBD1 | few | TRBV30
CASSPFDPELETQYF | TRBJ2-5 | NA | NA | TRBV28
CASSSDSGAGPNNEQFF | TRBJ2-1 | TRBD2 | NA | TRBV7-8
CSARQASTDTQYF | TRBJ2-3 | NA | few | TRBV20-1
CAWGTSGHEQFF | TRBJ2-1 | TRBD2 | few | TRBV30
CASRTGDNNEQFF | TRBJ2-1 | TRBD1 | NA | TRBV28
CASSLVFYNEQFF | TRBJ2-1 | NA | once | TRBV13
CASSLSGNTDTQYF | TRBJ2-3 | TRBD2 | NA | TRBV28